This entry lists 21 T cell receptor beta chains sequenced from one sample in a study of beta chain bispecific antibodies for T cell cancers. Broader study findings: Most targeted TRBV signal came from the leukemia cell line cells, not normal T cells. Versus anti-CD19, anti-TRBV12 exposure cut the TRBV12-3 share of TRBV signal by approximately 99%.

These receptors have no identified antigens. TCRdb re-analysed the 5' RACE reads in MiXCR, keeping a single row per CDR3 protein. This table has 20,000 to 25,000 distinct CDR3 sequences, more than 2% appearing once. Expansion lasted approximately 3 days, with either anti-CD3 antibody OKT3 or CD3/CD28 beads. The sequencing here drew on healthy donor T cells cultured with leukemia cells, taken from a culture containing a bispecific antibody targeting TCR Vbeta12. The receptor source for this set is a human donor in good health. Some clones in this sample may be carry-over from other donors' samples.

This clonotype was seen repeatedly, ten times or more. V and J are TRBV5-1 and TRBJ2-5, with 8 nucleotides matching TRBD1. Losses at the gene ends were 0 bases for V and 2 bases for J; bases not matched to a gene: 3. Germline values: CDR1 SGHRS, CDR2 YFSETQ. This CDR3 comprises 15 residues. The DNA for the CDR3 is TGCGCCAGCAGCTTGGGGACAGGGCCGCAAGAGACCCAGTACTTC. Protein sequence: CASSLGTGPQETQYF.

This clonotype was counted ten times or more. The chain recombines TRBV14 with TRBJ1-1, with D perhaps matching TRBD1 (6 bases). This CDR3 is 15 amino acids long. The germline V and J ends were trimmed by 3 bases and 3 bases, with 14 bases remaining between them. Germline CDR1 is SGHDN and CDR2 is FVKESK. CDR3 in amino acids: CASSQRPQGHTEAFF. The CDR3 nucleotides read TGTGCCAGCAGCCAGCGGCCACAGGGTCACACTGAAGCTTTCTTT.

This clonotype was found many times. The chain uses TRBV5-6 and TRBJ1-2, with TRBD1 matching 8 bases. The CDR3 totals 12 residues. V shed 4 bases and J 6 bases; nucleotides not matched to a gene: 2. Germline CDR1 reads SGHDT; CDR2 reads YYEEEE. The CDR3 spells CASSPDRDGYTF. Written as DNA, the CDR3 is TGTGCCAGCAGCCCGGACAGGGATGGCTACACCTTC.

Many counts were recorded for this clonotype. The chain joins TRBV20-1 to TRBJ1-1; D gene uncertain. Germline V CDR1 and CDR2: DFQATT, SNEGSKA (reference sequence). This CDR3 has 11 amino acids. Trimming removed 1 base from V and 4 bases from J, with 4 bases in between. In DNA, the CDR3 is TGCAGTGCTAGAGTAAGCACTGAAGCTTTCTTT. Translation gives CSARVSTEAFF.

In this sample, this clonotype turned up many times. The chain uses TRBV27 and TRBJ1-2; weak D call: TRBD1 (5 bases). V was clipped by 3 bases and J by 7 bases, with 18 bases between them. This CDR3 is 15 amino acids long. Germline V gene data show CDR1 as MNHEY and CDR2 as SMNVEV (reference sequence). CDR3 bases: TGTGCCAGCAGTTTGCTAGGGGAAATAGGTGGTGGCTACACCTTC. It codes for CASSLLGEIGGGYTF.

The table lists this clonotype with many counts. The chain joins TRBV6-5 to TRBJ2-4; no definite D call. V shed 5 bases and J shed 6 bases, with 14 bases lying between them. Germline loops: CDR1 MNHEY, CDR2 SVGAGI. This CDR3 has 14 amino acids. DNA of the CDR3: TGTGCCAGCAGTCAAGGCGACAACGGAAACATTCAGTACTTC. Translating gives CASSQGDNGNIQYF.

This clonotype was seen ten or more times. This rearrangement joins TRBV24-1 to TRBJ2-5; D not certain. The V gene's germline CDR1 is KGHDR and CDR2 SFDVKD. The V gene lost 4 bases and the J gene lost 5 bases, with 4 bases spanning the gap. This CDR3 is 11 amino acids long. DNA for the CDR3: TGTGCCACCAGTGAGGGGGAGACCCAGTACTTC. Translated: CATSEGETQYF.

This clonotype was detected many times. The chain joins TRBV7-6 to TRBJ2-5; 11 bases are shared with TRBD2. The CDR3 is made up of 20 amino acids. Germline loops: CDR1 SGHVS, CDR2 FNYEAQ. J lost 1 base, V lost 2 bases, and 15 bases had no gene match. The CDR3 reads CASSLSRDHSLAGAQETQYF. As DNA, the CDR3 is TGTGCCAGCAGCTTAAGTCGGGATCACTCACTAGCGGGAGCCCAAGAGACCCAGTACTTC.

This clonotype was seen ten or more times. The chain joins TRBV18 to TRBJ1-4, with 9 bases lining up with TRBD1. This CDR3 comprises 16 residues. Trimming took 2 bases from V and 2 from J; bases not matched to a gene: 3. CDR1 and CDR2 (germline): KGHSH, LQKENI. CDR3 DNA: TGTGCCAGCTCACCAGGGACAGGGTTGACTAATGAAAAACTGTTTTTT. This sequence encodes CASSPGTGLTNEKLFF.

This clonotype was picked up many times. The rearrangement uses TRBV20-1 and TRBJ2-6, with a possible D match to TRBD1 (6 bases). Between the trimmed V and J ends, which lost 2 bases and 4 bases, there was a span of 15 bases. The germline gives CDR1 DFQATT, CDR2 SNEGSKA (reference sequence). This CDR3 comprises 16 residues. DNA for the CDR3: TGCAGTGCTAGACCCCCCGCCGGGACAGGGGCCAACGTCCTGACTTTC. This translates into CSARPPAGTGANVLTF.

Ten or more counts support this clonotype. The rearrangement uses TRBV27 and TRBJ1-2; D gene unclear. The length of the CDR3 is 13 residues. V was cut by 7 bases and J by 6 bases, with 15 bases left in between. Germline values: CDR1 MNHEY, CDR2 SMNVEV (reference sequence). The CDR3 nucleotides are TGTGCCAGCACCTCCTATTCTCGGGATGGCTACACCTTC. This codes for CASTSYSRDGYTF.

This clonotype was recorded a few times. This rearrangement joins TRBV19 to TRBJ1-6; D unclear. This CDR3 is built from 14 residues. Trimming took off 3 bases at V and 7 bases at J, with 10 bases between the two ends. Germline CDR1 and CDR2: LNHDA and SQIVND (reference sequence). As DNA, the CDR3 is TGTGCCAGTAGTATCGAGGGTCGGAATTCACCCCTCCACTTT. It translates to CASSIEGRNSPLHF.

This clonotype occurred many times. The chain uses TRBV10-2 and TRBJ1-5; tentative D call: TRBD1 (6 bases). Germline CDR1 and CDR2: WSHSY and SAAADI. The CDR3 sequence is 14 residues long. V lost 5 bases and J 5 bases, leaving 13 bases between the germline ends. DNA of the CDR3: TGCGCCAGCAGTACAACAGGGAGCTATCAGCCCCAGCATTTT. This translates into CASSTTGSYQPQHF.

This clonotype has at least ten counts. The V and J genes are TRBV9 and TRBJ1-2; D unclear. Looked up from germline, CDR1 is SGDLS and CDR2 is YYNGEE. The CDR3 covers 14 residues. Trimming shortened V by 0 bases and J by 0 bases, and 6 bases separated the two germline ends. The CDR3, as DNA: TGTGCCAGCAGCGTAGACAGTTCTAACTATGGCTACACCTTC. Its translation: CASSVDSSNYGYTF.

This clonotype was seen more than once but under ten times. This chain joins TRBV18 and TRBJ1-2; no reliable D call. Germline loops: CDR1 KGHSH, CDR2 LQKENI. Trimming took off 3 bases at V and 7 bases at J, with 12 bases between the two ends. CDR3 length: 13 residues. The CDR3 loop is CASSPNEAIGYTF. CDR3 nucleotide sequence: TGTGCCAGCTCACCCAATGAGGCTATTGGCTACACCTTC.

This clonotype occurred many times. The V gene is TRBV6-5, the J gene TRBJ2-7; no reliable D call. The length of the CDR3 is 14 residues. Germline V CDR1 and CDR2: MNHEY, SVGAGI. Trimming left V 4 bases short and J 0 bases short, with 10 bases between. CDR3 protein: CASSLTWDSYEQYF. In DNA, the CDR3 is TGTGCCAGCAGTTTAACCTGGGACTCCTACGAGCAGTACTTC.

This clonotype was found many times. This rearrangement joins TRBV10-3 to TRBJ1-5; TRBD1 agrees at 9 bases. Germline assignment: CDR1 ENHRY and CDR2 SYGVKD. The CDR3 is 19 residues long. V lost 0 bases and J lost 5; bases outside the gene matches: 14. The CDR3 DNA sequence: TGTGCCATCAGTGAGTCGAGGGACAGGGATCCTCTTGTCGATCAGCCCCAGCATTTT. Translating gives CAISESRDRDPLVDQPQHF.

This clonotype was observed at least ten times. This chain connects TRBV2 to TRBJ1-1, with unresolved D. Looked up from germline, CDR1 is SNHLY and CDR2 is FYNNEI. The CDR3 runs to 12 residues. V gave up 3 bases and J gave up 8 bases, with 10 bases separating them. The CDR3 region has the DNA TGTGCCAGCAGTGACCGGGGAGCGGAAGCTTTCTTT. Its protein is CASSDRGAEAFF.

This clonotype was recorded many times. The chain employs TRBV28 and TRBJ1-4; D unclear. Germline CDR1 is MDHEN and CDR2 is SYDVKM. Trimming shortened V by 6 bases and J by 5 bases, and 13 bases separated the two germline ends. The CDR3 has 14 residues. CDR3 DNA: TGTGCCAGCAGCCCCCAGGTCCTGAATGAAAAACTGTTTTTT. Translated: CASSPQVLNEKLFF.

This clonotype was recorded many times. The chain combines TRBV28 with TRBJ1-6, with D maybe TRBD1 (6 bases). The CDR3 loop spans 14 amino acids. Looked up from germline, CDR1 is MDHEN and CDR2 is SYDVKM. V lost 4 bases and J 8 bases, leaving 12 bases between the germline ends. The CDR3 here is CASSSWTADSPLHF. The CDR3 DNA reads as TGTGCCAGCAGTTCTTGGACAGCGGATTCACCCCTCCACTTT. Full variable domain (rest looked up from reference TRBV28 and TRBJ1-6): DVKVTQSSRYLVKRTGEKVFLECVQDMDHENMFWYRQDPGLGLRLIYFSYDVKMKEKGDIPEGYSVSREKKERFSLILESASTNQTSMYLCASSSWTADSPLHFGNGTRLTVT.

This clonotype was counted ten times or more. The rearrangement uses TRBV11-2 and TRBJ2-7; a possible D gene is TRBD1 (5 bases). V was trimmed by 6 bases and J by 6 bases, leaving 18 bases between them. In germline, CDR1 is SGHAT, CDR2 FQNNGV. The CDR3 contains 14 residues. The CDR3 nucleotides read TGTGCCAGCAGTGATTCAGGGCGTTGGCCCGAGCAGTACTTC. Translation gives CASSDSGRWPEQYF.